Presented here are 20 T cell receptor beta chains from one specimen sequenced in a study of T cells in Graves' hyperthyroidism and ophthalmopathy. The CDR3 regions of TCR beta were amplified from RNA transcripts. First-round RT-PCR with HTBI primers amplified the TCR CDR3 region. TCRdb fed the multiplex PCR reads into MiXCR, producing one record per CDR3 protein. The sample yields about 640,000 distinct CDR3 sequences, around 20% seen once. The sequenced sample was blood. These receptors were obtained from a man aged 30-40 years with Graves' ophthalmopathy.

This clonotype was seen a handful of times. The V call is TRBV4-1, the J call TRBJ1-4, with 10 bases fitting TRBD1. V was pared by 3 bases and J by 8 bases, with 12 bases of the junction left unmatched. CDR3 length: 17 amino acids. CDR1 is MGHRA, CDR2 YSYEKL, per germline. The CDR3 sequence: CASSQPGQGSRGEKLFF. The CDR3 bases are TGCGCCAGCAGCCAGCCGGGACAGGGGTCCCGGGGCGAAAAACTGTTTTTT.

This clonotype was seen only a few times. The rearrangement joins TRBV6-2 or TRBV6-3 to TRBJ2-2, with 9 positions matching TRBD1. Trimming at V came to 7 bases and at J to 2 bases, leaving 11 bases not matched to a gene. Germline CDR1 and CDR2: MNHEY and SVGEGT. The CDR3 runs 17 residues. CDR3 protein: CASTGGEGQGNTGELFF. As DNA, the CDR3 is TGTGCCAGCACGGGAGGAGAGGGACAGGGAAACACCGGGGAGCTGTTTTTT.

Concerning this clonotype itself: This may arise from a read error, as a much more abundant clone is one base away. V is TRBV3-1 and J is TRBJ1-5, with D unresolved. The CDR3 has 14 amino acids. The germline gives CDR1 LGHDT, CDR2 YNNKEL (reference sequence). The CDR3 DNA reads TGTGCCGGCAGCCAAGCTGTAAGCAATCAGCCCCAGCATTTT. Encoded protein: CAGSQAVSNQPQHF.

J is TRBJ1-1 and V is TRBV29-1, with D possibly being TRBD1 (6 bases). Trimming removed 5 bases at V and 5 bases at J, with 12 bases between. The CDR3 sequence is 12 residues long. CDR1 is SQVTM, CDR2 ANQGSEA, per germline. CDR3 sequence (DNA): TGCAGCGTTCTACAGGGAGGAACTGAAGCTTTCTTT. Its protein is CSVLQGGTEAFF.

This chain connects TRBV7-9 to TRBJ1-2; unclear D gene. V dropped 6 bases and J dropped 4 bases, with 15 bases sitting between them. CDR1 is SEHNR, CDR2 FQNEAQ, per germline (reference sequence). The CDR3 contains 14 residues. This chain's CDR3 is CASRSAAEGYGYTF. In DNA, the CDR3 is TGTGCCAGCAGGTCCGCGGCAGAGGGCTATGGCTACACCTTC.

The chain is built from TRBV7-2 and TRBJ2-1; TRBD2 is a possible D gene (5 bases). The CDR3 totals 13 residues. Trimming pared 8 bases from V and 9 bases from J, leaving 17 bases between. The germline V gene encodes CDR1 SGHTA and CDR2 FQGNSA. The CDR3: CASLRHREGEQFF. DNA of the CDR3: TGTGCCAGCTTACGACATCGGGAAGGTGAGCAGTTCTTC. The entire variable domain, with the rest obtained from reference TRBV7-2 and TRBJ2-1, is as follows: GAGVSQSPSNKVTEKGKDVELRCDPISGHTALYWYRQSLGQGLEFLIYFQGNSAPDKSGLPSDRFSAERTGGSVSTLTIQRTQQEDSAVYLCASLRHREGEQFFGPGTRLTVL.

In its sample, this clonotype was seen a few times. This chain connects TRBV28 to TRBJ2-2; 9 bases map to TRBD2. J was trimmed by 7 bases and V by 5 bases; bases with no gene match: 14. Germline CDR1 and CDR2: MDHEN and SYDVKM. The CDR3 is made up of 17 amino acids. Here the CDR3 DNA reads TGTGCCAGCAGTCCCCGTTGGGGCGGGAGGGTCGACGGGGAGCTGTTTTTT. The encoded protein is CASSPRWGGRVDGELFF.

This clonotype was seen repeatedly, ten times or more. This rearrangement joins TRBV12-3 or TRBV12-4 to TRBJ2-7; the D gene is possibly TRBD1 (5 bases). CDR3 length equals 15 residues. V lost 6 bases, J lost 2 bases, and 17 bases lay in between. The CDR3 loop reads CASSNYEQGPYEQYF. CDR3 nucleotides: TGTGCCAGCAGCAACTATGAGCAGGGCCCCTACGAGCAGTACTTC.

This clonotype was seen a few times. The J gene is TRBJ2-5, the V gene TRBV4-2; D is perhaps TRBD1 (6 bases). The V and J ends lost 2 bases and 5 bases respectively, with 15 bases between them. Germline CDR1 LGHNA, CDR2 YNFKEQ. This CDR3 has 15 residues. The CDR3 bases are TGTGCCAGCAGCCAACGACAGGCCACACGGGAGACCCAGTACTTC. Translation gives CASSQRQATRETQYF.

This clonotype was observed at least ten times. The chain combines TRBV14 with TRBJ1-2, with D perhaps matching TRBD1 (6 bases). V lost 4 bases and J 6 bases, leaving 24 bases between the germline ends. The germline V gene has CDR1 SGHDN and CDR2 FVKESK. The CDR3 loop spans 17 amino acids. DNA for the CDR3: TGTGCCAGCAGCCTTAAATTACAGGGCCACAGGAACGATGGCTACACCTTC. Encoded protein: CASSLKLQGHRNDGYTF.

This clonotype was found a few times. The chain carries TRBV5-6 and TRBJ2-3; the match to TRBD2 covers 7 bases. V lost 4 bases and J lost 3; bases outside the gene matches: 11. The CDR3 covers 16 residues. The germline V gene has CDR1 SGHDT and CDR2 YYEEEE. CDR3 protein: CASSARRDYLTDTQYF. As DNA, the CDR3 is TGTGCCAGCAGCGCACGCCGGGACTACCTTACAGATACGCAGTATTTT.

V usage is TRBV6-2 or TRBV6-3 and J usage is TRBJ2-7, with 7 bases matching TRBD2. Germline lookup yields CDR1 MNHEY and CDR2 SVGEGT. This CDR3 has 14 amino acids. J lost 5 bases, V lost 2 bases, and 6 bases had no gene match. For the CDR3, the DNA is TGTGCCAGCAGTTACGGACTAGGTGGGGACGAGCAGTACTTC. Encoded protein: CASSYGLGGDEQYF.

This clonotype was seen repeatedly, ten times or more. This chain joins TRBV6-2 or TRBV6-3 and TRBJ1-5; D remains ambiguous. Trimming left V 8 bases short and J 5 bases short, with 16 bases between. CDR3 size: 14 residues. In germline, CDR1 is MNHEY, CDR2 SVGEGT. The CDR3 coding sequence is TGTGCCAGCGGTGAGCCAATTTGGGATCAGCCCCAGCATTTT. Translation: CASGEPIWDQPQHF.

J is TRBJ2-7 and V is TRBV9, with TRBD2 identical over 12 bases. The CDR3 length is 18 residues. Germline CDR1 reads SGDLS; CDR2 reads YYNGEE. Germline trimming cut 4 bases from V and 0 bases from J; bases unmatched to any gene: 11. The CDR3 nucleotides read TGTGCCAGCAGCACAGGACTAGCGGGAACTGGGGCCTCCTACGAGCAGTACTTC. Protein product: CASSTGLAGTGASYEQYF.

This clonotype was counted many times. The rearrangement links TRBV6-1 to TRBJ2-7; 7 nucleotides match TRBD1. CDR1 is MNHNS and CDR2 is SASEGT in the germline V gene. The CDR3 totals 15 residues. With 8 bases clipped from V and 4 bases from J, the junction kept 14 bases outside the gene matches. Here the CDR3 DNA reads TGTGCCAGCTGCCCTGGACAGGTCACAGCATACGAGCAGTACTTC. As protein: CASCPGQVTAYEQYF.

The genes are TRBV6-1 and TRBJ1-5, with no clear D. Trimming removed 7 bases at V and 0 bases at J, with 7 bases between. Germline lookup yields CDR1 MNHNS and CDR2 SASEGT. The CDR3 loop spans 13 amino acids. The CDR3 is CASTPSSNQPQHF. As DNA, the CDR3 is TGTGCCAGCACACCTAGTAGCAATCAGCCCCAGCATTTT.

The CDR3 nucleotides read TGCGCCAGCAGCCAAGATCTTGTCACACAGTCGGGCGAGCAGTACTTC. Translating it yields CASSQDLVTQSGEQYF. This sequence joins TRBV4-1 and TRBJ2-7, with no clear D. The germline V and J ends were trimmed by 0 bases and 6 bases, with 18 bases remaining between them. The V gene's germline CDR1 is MGHRA and CDR2 YSYEKL. The CDR3 contains 16 residues.

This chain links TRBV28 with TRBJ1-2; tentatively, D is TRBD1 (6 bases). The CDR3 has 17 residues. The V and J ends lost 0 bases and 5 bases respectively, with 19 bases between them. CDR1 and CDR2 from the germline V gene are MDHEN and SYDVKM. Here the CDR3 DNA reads TGTGCCAGCAGTTTATGGGCGTACAGGGAGGAGGAGTATGGCTACACCTTC. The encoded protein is CASSLWAYREEEYGYTF.

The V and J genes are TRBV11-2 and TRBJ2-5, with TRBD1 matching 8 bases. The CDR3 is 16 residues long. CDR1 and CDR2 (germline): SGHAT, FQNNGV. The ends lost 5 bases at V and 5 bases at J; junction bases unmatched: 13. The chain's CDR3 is CASSHRQGAPRETQYF. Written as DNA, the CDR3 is TGTGCCAGCAGCCACCGGCAGGGGGCCCCACGGGAGACCCAGTACTTC.

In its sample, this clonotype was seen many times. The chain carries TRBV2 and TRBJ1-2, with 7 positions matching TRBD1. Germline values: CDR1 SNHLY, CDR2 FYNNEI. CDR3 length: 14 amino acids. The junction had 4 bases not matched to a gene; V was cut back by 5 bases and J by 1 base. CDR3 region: CASSKDRLNYGYTF. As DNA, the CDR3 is TGTGCCAGCAGTAAGGACAGGCTTAACTATGGCTACACCTTC.